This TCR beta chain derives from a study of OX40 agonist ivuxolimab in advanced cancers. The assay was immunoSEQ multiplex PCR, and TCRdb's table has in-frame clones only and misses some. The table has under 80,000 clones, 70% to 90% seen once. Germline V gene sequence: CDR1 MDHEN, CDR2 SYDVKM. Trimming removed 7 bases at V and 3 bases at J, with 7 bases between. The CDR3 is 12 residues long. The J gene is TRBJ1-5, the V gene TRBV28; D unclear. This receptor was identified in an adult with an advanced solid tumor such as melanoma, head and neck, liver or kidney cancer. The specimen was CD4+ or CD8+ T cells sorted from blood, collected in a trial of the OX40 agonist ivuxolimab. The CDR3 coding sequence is TGTGCCAGCACCCTGACCAATCAGCCCCAGCATTTT. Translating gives CASTLTNQPQHF.